One and the same sample provided the 18 T cell receptor beta chains below, sequenced in a study of cytomegalovirus exposure and HLA in healthy donors. Both 60 Vbeta primers and 13 Jbeta primers went into the PCR. Repertoires were generated with immunoSEQ multiplex PCR, while TCRdb's copy carries only in-frame clones and drops some. Counted here are approximately 44,000 clones, roughly 87% occurring once; the ten biggest clones make up roughly 8%. The sequenced sample consisted of PBMCs. The receptors were gathered from a woman aged 40 to 50 in good health and CMV-seropositive.

The chain is built from TRBV6-5 and TRBJ1-5, with D unresolved. Germline V lookup: CDR1 MNHEY, CDR2 SVGAGI. This CDR3 has 13 amino acids. V was clipped by 5 bases and J by 3 bases, with 8 bases between them. CDR3 coding DNA: TGTGCCAGCAGTCCCAGGTTCAATCAGCCCCAGCATTTT. It translates to CASSPRFNQPQHF.

The gene calls are TRBV10-1 and TRBJ1-4; TRBD1 might be the D (6 bases). CDR3 length equals 14 residues. The V end was cut by 6 bases, the J end by 8 bases, with 16 bases between. Germline V gene sequence: CDR1 WNHNN, CDR2 SYGVQD (reference sequence). CDR3 amino acids: CASSPTGKLEKLFF. The CDR3 DNA sequence: TGCGCCAGCAGCCCTACAGGGAAATTGGAAAAACTGTTTTTT.

The chain links TRBV11-2 to TRBJ2-3; 9 nucleotides agree with TRBD2. This CDR3 contains 13 residues. Trimming took 5 bases from V and 14 from J; bases not matched to a gene: 11. Germline V lookup: CDR1 SGHAT, CDR2 FQNNGV. DNA for the CDR3: TGTGCCAGCAGCCCGCCCGCGGGGGGGCCCCGGTATTTT. It codes for CASSPPAGGPRYF.

The chain employs TRBV5-1 and TRBJ1-1; 10 nucleotides align to TRBD1. Germline loops: CDR1 SGHRS, CDR2 YFSETQ. The CDR3 spans 16 residues. The V segment lost 5 bases and the J segment 4 bases; nucleotides outside the gene matches: 11. The CDR3: CASSPLGGQGLTEAFF. The DNA of the CDR3 is TGCGCCAGCAGTCCACTGGGGGGACAGGGGCTCACTGAAGCTTTCTTT.

V gene TRBV5-6 combines with J gene TRBJ2-1; 7 nucleotides match TRBD1. The V and J ends lost 0 bases and 7 bases, in that order; junction bases with no gene match: 4. This CDR3 comprises 14 residues. The germline V gene has CDR1 SGHDT and CDR2 YYEEEE. The CDR3 region is CASSLAKTGNEQFF. CDR3 bases: TGTGCCAGCAGCTTGGCCAAGACAGGGAATGAGCAGTTCTTC.

V gene TRBV7-2 combines with J gene TRBJ2-5; the match to TRBD2 covers 7 bases. V lost 5 bases, J lost 1 base, and 4 bases stayed unmatched. CDR1 is SGHTA, CDR2 FQGNSA, per germline. The CDR3 sequence is 14 residues long. Here the CDR3 reads CASSRSGVQETQYF. In DNA, the CDR3 is TGTGCCAGCAGCCGAAGCGGGGTCCAAGAGACCCAGTACTTC.

The chain has TRBV28 and TRBJ2-7, with 11 bases that match TRBD1. This CDR3 has 17 amino acids. Germline V gene data show CDR1 as MDHEN and CDR2 as SYDVKM. V lost 4 bases, J lost 4 bases, and 12 bases stayed unmatched. CDR3 region: CASSSLGDRGNLYEQYF. The DNA of the CDR3 is TGTGCCAGCAGTTCACTGGGGGACAGGGGGAACTTATACGAGCAGTACTTC.

The chain carries TRBV19 and TRBJ1-5; TRBD1 agrees at 8 bases. This CDR3 is built from 15 residues. V lost 6 bases, J lost 6 bases, and 10 bases stayed unmatched. The V gene's germline CDR1 is LNHDA and CDR2 SQIVND (reference sequence). For the CDR3, the DNA is TGTGCCAGTAGGGACAGGGCGCAGGTCATTCAGCCCCAGCATTTT. Its protein product is CASRDRAQVIQPQHF.

The chain recombines TRBV7-9 with TRBJ1-3; no firm D call. Trimming took off 5 bases at V and 0 bases at J, with 5 bases between the two ends. This CDR3 spans 13 amino acids. Germline values: CDR1 SEHNR, CDR2 FQNEAQ (reference sequence). CDR3 nucleotide sequence: TGTGCCAGCAGCCTAAACTCTGGAAACACCATATATTTT. Translation: CASSLNSGNTIYF.

The chain uses TRBV19 and TRBJ2-1; TRBD1 might be the D (5 bases). This CDR3 region has 12 residues. Trimming shortened V by 10 bases and J by 6 bases, and 13 bases separated the two germline ends. CDR1 and CDR2 from the germline V gene are LNHDA and SQIVND (reference sequence). The CDR3 loop reads CAIITRANEQFF. For the CDR3, the DNA is TGTGCCATTATCACCAGGGCCAATGAGCAGTTCTTC.

The chain links TRBV6-5 to TRBJ2-5, with 7 bases fitting TRBD2. The CDR3 sequence is 14 residues long. V lost 8 bases and J lost 5; bases outside the gene matches: 11. Germline assignment: CDR1 MNHEY and CDR2 SVGAGI. DNA of the CDR3: TGTGCCAGCGGCCCAGACGGGGGGATGGAGACCCAGTACTTC. Its translation is CASGPDGGMETQYF.

The V call is TRBV20-1, the J call TRBJ1-5, with D possibly being TRBD1 (6 bases). Germline lookup yields CDR1 DFQATT and CDR2 SNEGSKA (reference sequence). There are 8 residues in the CDR3. The CDR3 region is CSPDSRHF. As DNA, the CDR3 is TGCAGCCCGGACAGCAGGCATTTT.

The V and J genes are TRBV6-1 and TRBJ1-1; D is unresolved. Trimming left V 6 bases short and J 6 bases short, with 14 bases between. The CDR3 consists of 13 residues. Germline V lookup: CDR1 MNHNS, CDR2 SASEGT. Here the CDR3 reads CASRPGPYSEAFF. CDR3 coding DNA: TGTGCCAGCAGACCGGGTCCCTACTCTGAAGCTTTCTTT.

The chain is built from TRBV15 and TRBJ1-1; TRBD1 agrees at 8 bases. The CDR3 extends over 15 amino acids. Germline V gene sequence: CDR1 LNHNV, CDR2 YYDKDF (reference sequence). V was pared by 7 bases and J by 4 bases, with 11 bases of the junction left unmatched. CDR3 in DNA: TGTGCCACCACCCAGGGGGCCGCGGACTTCACTGAAGCTTTCTTT. Amino acid sequence: CATTQGAADFTEAFF. The variable domain in full, completed from reference TRBV15 and TRBJ1-1, reads DAMVIQNPRYQVTQFGKPVTLSCSQTLNHNVMYWYQQKSSQAPKLLFHYYDKDFNNEADTPDNFQSRRPNTSFCFLDIRSPGLGDTAMYLCATTQGAADFTEAFFGQGTRLTVV.

The V and J genes are TRBV2 and TRBJ2-3; the D is unclear. This CDR3 contains 15 residues. Trimming took 7 bases from V and 3 from J, leaving 17 bases between them. Germline loops: CDR1 SNHLY, CDR2 FYNNEI. As DNA, the CDR3 is TGTGCCAGCATGGGCTCCAGTGGCTGGACAGATACGCAGTATTTT. It is translated as CASMGSSGWTDTQYF.

The CDR3 loop is CASSGGQGKNEQFF. For the CDR3, the DNA is TGTGCCAGCTCGGGGGGACAGGGGAAAAATGAGCAGTTCTTC. The V gene is TRBV18, the J gene TRBJ2-1, with 10 bases lining up with TRBD1. CDR1 and CDR2 from the germline V gene are KGHSH and LQKENI. V lost 6 bases, J lost 7 bases, and 6 bases stayed unmatched. This CDR3 is 14 amino acids long.

The chain links TRBV19 to TRBJ2-5; TRBD2 matches 8 bases. Germline V lookup: CDR1 LNHDA, CDR2 SQIVND (reference sequence). The CDR3 extends over 14 amino acids. V lost 6 bases, J lost 5 bases, and 8 bases stayed unmatched. CDR3 sequence reads: CASRGLATAETQYF. The CDR3 DNA reads as TGTGCCAGTAGAGGACTAGCAACGGCGGAGACCCAGTACTTC.

CDR3 coding DNA: TGTGCCAGCAGCTTAGGACAGCACGTTGGCGGCTACACCTTC. It yields the protein CASSLGQHVGGYTF. This chain links TRBV7-9 with TRBJ1-2; a weak D match, TRBD1 (5 bases). Trimming took off 1 base at V and 8 bases at J, with 14 bases between the two ends. This CDR3 has 14 amino acids. Germline lookup yields CDR1 SEHNR and CDR2 FQNEAQ (reference sequence).